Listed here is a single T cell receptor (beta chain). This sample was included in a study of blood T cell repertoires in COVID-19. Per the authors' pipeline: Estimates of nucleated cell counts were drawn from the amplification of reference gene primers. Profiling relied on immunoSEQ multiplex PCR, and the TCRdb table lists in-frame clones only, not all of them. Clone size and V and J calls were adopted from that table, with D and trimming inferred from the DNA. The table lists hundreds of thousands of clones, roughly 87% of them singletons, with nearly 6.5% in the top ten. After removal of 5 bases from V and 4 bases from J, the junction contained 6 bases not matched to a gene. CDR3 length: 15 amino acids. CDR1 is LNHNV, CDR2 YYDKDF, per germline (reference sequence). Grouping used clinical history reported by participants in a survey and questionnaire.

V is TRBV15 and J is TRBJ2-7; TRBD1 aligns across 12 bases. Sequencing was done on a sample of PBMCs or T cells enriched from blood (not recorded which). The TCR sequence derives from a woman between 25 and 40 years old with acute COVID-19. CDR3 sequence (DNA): TGTGCCACCAGCCCCCAGGGACAGGGGGCGTACGAGCAGTACTTC. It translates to CATSPQGQGAYEQYF.